The 7 T cell receptor beta chains reported below all come from one sample, sequenced in a study of cytomegalovirus exposure and HLA in healthy donors. The PCR employed 60 Vbeta primers together with 13 Jbeta primers. Profiled with immunoSEQ multiplex PCR; TCRdb holds only in-frame clones, not every one. The profile shows about 210,000 clones, 60% to 80% of them singletons. Sample: PBMCs. The receptors originated from a male donor in good health and CMV-seronegative.

The rearrangement links TRBV6-5 to TRBJ2-1; 10 bases are shared with TRBD1. After removal of 0 bases from V and 9 bases from J, the junction contained 5 bases not matched to a gene. Germline V CDR1 and CDR2: MNHEY, SVGAGI. The CDR3 covers 15 residues. CDR3 sequence: CASSYSGGQGSEQFF. CDR3 nucleotide sequence: TGTGCCAGCAGTTACTCGGGGGGACAGGGGAGTGAGCAGTTCTTC.

This clone was observed a single time. The rearrangement joins TRBV1 to TRBJ1-2; the table's TRBD1 call for D was not verified on the DNA. TRBV1 is classified as a pseudogene. The CDR3 covers 12 residues. The CDR3 reads CTQDRVWYGYTF. DNA for the CDR3: TGCACCCAAGACAGGGTATGGTATGGCTACACCTTC.

V and J are TRBV5-4 and TRBJ2-3, with D uncertain. Germline V gene lookup returns CDR1 SGHNT and CDR2 YYREEE (reference sequence). The CDR3 is 14 amino acids. V shed 4 bases and J shed 0 bases, with 9 bases lying between them. This CDR3 is CASSATVSTDTQYF. The CDR3 DNA follows: TGTGCCAGCAGCGCGACTGTCAGCACAGATACGCAGTATTTT. Filled out from reference TRBV5-4 and TRBJ2-3, the complete variable domain reads ETGVTQSPTHLIKTRGQQVTLRCSSQSGHNTVSWYQQALGQGPQFIFQYYREEENGRGNFPPRFSGLQFPNYSSELNVNALELDDSALYLCASSATVSTDTQYFGPGTRLTVL.

This chain uses TRBV6-1 with TRBJ2-2; 7 bases line up with TRBD2. CDR1 is MNHNS and CDR2 is SASEGT in the germline V gene. Trimming cost V 1 base and J 7 bases; bases outside gene matches: 6. The CDR3 loop spans 15 amino acids. This CDR3 reads CASSEEGLFGGELFF. The CDR3 DNA sequence: TGTGCCAGCAGTGAAGAGGGACTATTTGGCGGGGAGCTGTTTTTT.

This clone was counted once. This chain links TRBV10-3 with TRBJ2-3; TRBD2 might be the D (5 bases). The CDR3 runs 17 residues. V lost 0 bases, J lost 3 bases, and 16 bases lay in between. The V gene's germline CDR1 is ENHRY and CDR2 SYGVKD. The CDR3 loop is CAISESTRAPGTDTQYF. CDR3 DNA: TGTGCCATCAGTGAGTCGACTCGTGCTCCGGGGACAGATACGCAGTATTTT.

V and J are TRBV30 and TRBJ1-1, with 7 nucleotides matching TRBD1. V trimming: 4 bases; J trimming: 4 bases; junction bases outside the gene matches: 9. The CDR3 is made up of 14 amino acids. Germline values: CDR1 GTSNPN, CDR2 SVGIG (reference sequence). The CDR3 reads CAWILPPGGTEAFF. The CDR3 region has the DNA TGTGCCTGGATTCTCCCCCCAGGGGGCACTGAAGCTTTCTTT.

V usage is TRBV28 and J usage is TRBJ2-7; 7 nucleotides line up with TRBD2. The CDR3 length is 17 residues. V lost 5 bases, J lost 0 bases, and 13 bases stayed unmatched. Germline V CDR1 and CDR2: MDHEN, SYDVKM. The CDR3 is CASSLPRAGRRSYEQYF. The DNA of the CDR3 is TGTGCCAGCAGTCTCCCCCGAGCGGGACGTCGCTCCTACGAGCAGTACTTC.